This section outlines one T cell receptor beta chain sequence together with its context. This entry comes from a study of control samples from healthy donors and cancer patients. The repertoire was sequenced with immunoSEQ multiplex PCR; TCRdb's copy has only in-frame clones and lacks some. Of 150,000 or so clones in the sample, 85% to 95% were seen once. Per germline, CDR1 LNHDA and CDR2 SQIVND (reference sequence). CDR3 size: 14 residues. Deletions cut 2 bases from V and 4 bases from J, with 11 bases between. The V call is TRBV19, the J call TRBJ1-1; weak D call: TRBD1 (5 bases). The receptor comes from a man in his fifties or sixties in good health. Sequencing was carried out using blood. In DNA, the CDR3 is TGTGCCAGTAGTATACTGGGGCTGGGCACTGAAGCTTTCTTT. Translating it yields CASSILGLGTEAFF.